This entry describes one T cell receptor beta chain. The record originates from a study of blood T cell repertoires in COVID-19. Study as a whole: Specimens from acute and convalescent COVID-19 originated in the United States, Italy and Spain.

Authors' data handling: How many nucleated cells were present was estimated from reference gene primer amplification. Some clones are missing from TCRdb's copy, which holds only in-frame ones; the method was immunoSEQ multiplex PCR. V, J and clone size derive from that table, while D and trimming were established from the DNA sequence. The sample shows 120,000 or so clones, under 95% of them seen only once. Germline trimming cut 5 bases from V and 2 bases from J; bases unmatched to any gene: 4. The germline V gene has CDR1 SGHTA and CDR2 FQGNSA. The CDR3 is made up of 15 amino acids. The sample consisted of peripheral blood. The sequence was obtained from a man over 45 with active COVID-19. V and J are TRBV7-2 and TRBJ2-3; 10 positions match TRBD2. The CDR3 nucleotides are TGTGCCAGCAGCAAGCGGGGGGGCCCCACAGATACGCAGTATTTT. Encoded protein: CASSKRGGPTDTQYF. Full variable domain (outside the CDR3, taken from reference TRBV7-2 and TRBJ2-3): GAGVSQSPSNKVTEKGKDVELRCDPISGHTALYWYRQSLGQGLEFLIYFQGNSAPDKSGLPSDRFSAERTGGSVSTLTIQRTQQEDSAVYLCASSKRGGPTDTQYFGPGTRLTVL.